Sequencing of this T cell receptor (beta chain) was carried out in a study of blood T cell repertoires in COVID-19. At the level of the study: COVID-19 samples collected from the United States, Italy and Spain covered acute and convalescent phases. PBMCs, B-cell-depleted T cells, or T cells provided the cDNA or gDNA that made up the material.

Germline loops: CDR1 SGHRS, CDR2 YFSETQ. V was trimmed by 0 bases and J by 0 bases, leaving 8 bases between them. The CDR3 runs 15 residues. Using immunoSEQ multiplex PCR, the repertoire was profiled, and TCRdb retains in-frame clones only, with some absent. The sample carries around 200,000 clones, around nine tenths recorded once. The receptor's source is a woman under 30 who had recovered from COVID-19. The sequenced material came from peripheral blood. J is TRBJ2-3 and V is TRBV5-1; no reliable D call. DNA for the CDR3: TGCGCCAGCAGCTTGGACGCCAGTAGCACAGATACGCAGTATTTT. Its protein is CASSLDASSTDTQYF.